A selection of T cell receptor beta chains follows, all from one sample in a study of T cell responses to AZD1222 COVID-19 vaccine. TCRdb keeps only in-frame clones here, not all; method: immunoSEQ multiplex PCR. The sample consists of under 150,000 clones, about 93% of them appearing once. The sequencing used peripheral blood, collected on day 0 of AZD1222 vaccination. Every receptor here comes from an adult in good health. CDR3s include the opening cysteine and the closing phenylalanine or tryptophan. D genes are given only for firm matches.

j_call	d_call	v_call	cdr3_nt	cdr3_aa
TRBJ2-2	TRBD1	TRBV6-6	TGTGCCAGCAGTAAACAGGGGTCAGACACCGGGGAGCTGTTTTTT	CASSKQGSDTGELFF
TRBJ1-1	-	TRBV5-1	TGCGCCAGCAGCTTGGTTACCTCTAACACTGAAGCTTTCTTT	CASSLVTSNTEAFF
TRBJ1-1	TRBD1	TRBV27	TGTGCCAGCAGTTACAGGGGCAACACTGAAGCTTTCTTT	CASSYRGNTEAFF
TRBJ1-4	TRBD1	TRBV27	TGTGCCAGCAGTACCCTCGGACAGGGGAATGAAAAACTGTTTTTT	CASSTLGQGNEKLFF
TRBJ2-5	-	TRBV19	TGTGCCAGTAGTACTATTTCTGCAGGGGAGACCCAGTACTTC	CASSTISAGETQYF
TRBJ1-6	TRBD1	TRBV6-2/TRBV6-3	TGTGCCAGCAGCTCCGCTCCATGGACAGGGGGAAGGTCACCCCTCCACTTT	CASSSAPWTGGRSPLHF
TRBJ1-5	TRBD1	TRBV12-5	TGTGCTAGTGGTTTGGTACCAGGGGGCGGGGGTCAGCCCCAGCATTTT	CASGLVPGGGGQPQHF
TRBJ1-6	-	TRBV10-3	TGTGCCATCGGGCGTGGACAAACTAATTCACCCCTCCACTTT	CAIGRGQTNSPLHF
TRBJ2-1	-	TRBV5-1	TGCGCCAGCAGCTGGGGGGATGTCTCCTACAATGAGCAGTTCTTC	CASSWGDVSYNEQFF
TRBJ1-1	-	TRBV5-1	TGCGCCAGCAGCTTGAATAGGGACACTGAAGCTTTCTTT	CASSLNRDTEAFF